One and the same sample provided the 20 T cell receptor beta chains below, sequenced in a study of T cells in Graves' hyperthyroidism and ophthalmopathy. TCR beta CDR3 regions were amplified from RNA. Carried out on the TCR CDR3, a first-round RT-PCR used the HTBI primer set. TCRdb re-derived calls from the multiplex PCR reads in MiXCR, one entry per CDR3 protein. Of more than 500,000 distinct CDR3 sequences in the sample, roughly 45% were seen once. Sequenced input: peripheral blood or thyroid tissue (not recorded which). These receptors were taken from an adult woman with Graves' disease, either hyperthyroidism or ophthalmopathy (not recorded which).

This sequence joins TRBV7-9 and TRBJ2-5; D possibly corresponds to TRBD2 (5 bases). This CDR3 is 12 amino acids long. The ends were cut back, 6 bases at V and 4 bases at J, with 9 bases in the middle. Germline V gives CDR1 SEHNR, CDR2 FQNEAQ (reference sequence). The CDR3 nucleotides read TGTGCCAGCAGGATAGGAGGAGAGACCCAGTACTTC. Its translation is CASRIGGETQYF.

This rearrangement joins TRBV24-1 to TRBJ2-5; D gene uncertain. Germline V lookup: CDR1 KGHDR, CDR2 SFDVKD. The V gene lost 8 bases and the J gene lost 2 bases, with 2 bases spanning the gap. CDR3 length: 10 residues. CDR3 protein: CATIQETQYF. As DNA, the CDR3 is TGTGCCACCATACAAGAGACCCAGTACTTC.

For this clonotype: One junction end disagrees with the germline gene, perhaps due to a read error. The chain recombines TRBV7-9 with TRBJ1-5; TRBD1 is a possible D gene (5 bases). Germline CDR1 is SEHNR and CDR2 is FQNEAQ (reference sequence). CDR3 size: 15 residues. CDR3 loop: CASSLVGDSNQPQHF. The CDR3 DNA sequence: TGCGCCAGCAGCTTGGTAGGGGATAGCAATCAGCCCCAGCATTTT.

This chain joins TRBV11-2 and TRBJ1-1, with D possibly TRBD1 on 5 matching bases. Trimming took 3 bases from V and 4 from J, leaving 24 bases between them. Germline V gene data show CDR1 as SGHAT and CDR2 as FQNNGV. CDR3 length: 18 amino acids. The CDR3 spells CASSFNPGLGGEGTEAFF. In DNA, the CDR3 is TGTGCCAGCAGCTTCAACCCGGGACTCGGGGGAGAAGGCACTGAAGCTTTCTTT.

This clonotype was found a few times. The chain joins TRBV18 to TRBJ1-2, with D unresolved. Trimming shortened V by 5 bases and J by 8 bases, and 15 bases separated the two germline ends. This CDR3 spans 13 amino acids. CDR1 and CDR2 from the germline V gene are KGHSH and LQKENI. CDR3 bases: TGTGCCAGCTCAGCTCGGACCAGAGACGGCTACACCTTC. This sequence encodes CASSARTRDGYTF. Looking up the rest from reference TRBV18 and TRBJ1-2 gives the full variable domain: NAGVMQNPRHLVRRRGQEARLRCSPMKGHSHVYWYRQLPEEGLKFMVYLQKENIIDESGMPKERFSAEFPKEGPSILRIQQVVRGDSAAYFCASSARTRDGYTFGSGTRLTVV.

The V gene is TRBV20-1, the J gene TRBJ1-1, with D unresolved. V was pared by 0 bases and J by 4 bases, with 12 bases between. The CDR3 runs 14 residues. Germline lookup yields CDR1 DFQATT and CDR2 SNEGSKA (reference sequence). The CDR3 is CSARDYSSGTEAFF. The DNA for the CDR3 is TGCAGTGCTAGAGACTACAGCTCAGGCACTGAAGCTTTCTTT.

The rearrangement links TRBV5-1 to TRBJ1-2; 10 bases fit TRBD1. With V trimmed by 4 bases and J by 0 bases, 12 bases remained unmatched. The germline V gene has CDR1 SGHRS and CDR2 YFSETQ. CDR3 length: 18 amino acids. CDR3 nucleotides: TGCGCCAGCAGCCACATCCTGGGACAGGGGTTGACTAACTATGGCTACACCTTC. Translated: CASSHILGQGLTNYGYTF.

The chain links TRBV10-3 to TRBJ1-1; D might be TRBD1 (6 bases). The germline V and J ends were trimmed by 5 bases and 3 bases, with 25 bases remaining between them. The CDR3 contains 18 residues. Looked up from germline, CDR1 is ENHRY and CDR2 is SYGVKD. CDR3 nucleotide sequence: TGTGCCATCAGTAGAGGAGAGACAGGTCTTGGGGGTTACACTGAAGCTTTCTTT. Translating it yields CAISRGETGLGGYTEAFF.

This clonotype was observed a single time. This rearrangement joins TRBV10-3 to TRBJ1-1; possible D gene TRBD1, 5 bases. Germline V gene sequence: CDR1 ENHRY, CDR2 SYGVKD. The CDR3 contains 12 residues. V was cut by 2 bases and J by 12 bases, with 13 bases left in between. CDR3 residues: CAISELGGLTFF. The CDR3 DNA sequence: TGTGCCATCAGTGAGCTCGGGGGGTTAACTTTCTTT.

The count of this clonotype is one. The chain employs TRBV20-1 and TRBJ2-7, with D tentatively TRBD1 (6 bases). V shed 1 base and J shed 4 bases, with 17 bases lying between them. The CDR3 is 15 residues long. Germline CDR1 DFQATT, CDR2 SNEGSKA (reference sequence). The CDR3 here is CSARAPLQGGYEQYF. CDR3 sequence (DNA): TGCAGTGCTAGAGCCCCTTTACAGGGTGGATACGAGCAGTACTTC.

This clonotype was detected a few times. This chain connects TRBV25-1 to TRBJ1-6, with TRBD1 matching 9 bases. Losses at the gene ends were 8 bases for V and 9 bases for J; bases not matched to a gene: 11. The CDR3 spans 15 residues. The V gene's germline CDR1 is MGHDK and CDR2 SYGVNS. The CDR3 protein is CASGEGTGLASPLHF. CDR3 nucleotide sequence: TGTGCCAGCGGCGAAGGGACAGGGTTGGCTTCACCCCTCCACTTT.

This clonotype has just one count. The genes are TRBV16 and TRBJ1-2; D is unresolved. CDR3 length: 17 amino acids. Germline CDR1 reads KGHSY; CDR2 reads FQNENV. Trimming left V 7 bases short and J 6 bases short, with 27 bases between. CDR3 amino acids: CASTRKGGHRIEHGYTF. CDR3 bases: TGTGCCAGCACCCGAAAAGGCGGGCACAGAATCGAACATGGCTACACCTTC.

This clonotype occurred many times. The junction shows a germline mismatch at one end, possibly a read error. This chain uses TRBV5-1 with TRBJ2-6, with D hard to call. Germline V gives CDR1 SGHRS, CDR2 YFSETQ. CDR3 length: 15 amino acids. The CDR3: CASSLGGSGANVLTF. CDR3 sequence (DNA): TGTGCCAGCAGCTTAGGCGGCTCTGGGGCCAACGTCCTGACTTTC.

The rearrangement joins TRBV9 to TRBJ2-2, with 11 bases aligning to TRBD2. The CDR3 spans 19 residues. Germline CDR1 reads SGDLS; CDR2 reads YYNGEE. V shed 5 bases and J 3 bases; nucleotides not matched to a gene: 15. The CDR3 region has the DNA TGTGCCAGCAGTTACTCATTCGGGACTAGCGGAGGCGACACCGGGGAGCTGTTTTTT. Translating gives CASSYSFGTSGGDTGELFF.

This clonotype was observed many times. The V call is TRBV5-5, the J call TRBJ1-4; D unresolved. Germline lookup yields CDR1 SGHKS and CDR2 YYEKEE (reference sequence). The CDR3 is made up of 15 amino acids. Trimming stripped 4 bases from V and 8 bases from J, with 18 bases between. The CDR3 loop is CASSLVPGQAEKLFF. In DNA form, the CDR3 reads TGTGCCAGCAGCCTGGTACCCGGCCAGGCCGAAAAACTGTTTTTT.

As concerns this clonotype: Its ends do not fully match the called genes, so a read error is possible. The chain is built from TRBV7-9 and TRBJ2-5; D may match TRBD1 or TRBD2 (5 bases each). The germline CDR1 and CDR2 sequences are SEHNR and FQNEAQ (reference sequence). CDR3 size: 12 residues. This chain's CDR3 is CASSLPGLGTIF. The CDR3 nucleotides read TGTGCCAGCAGCTTACCCGGACTGGGGACGATCTTC.

The CDR3 sequence: CSARLAPNGYTF. CDR3 nucleotides: TGCAGTGCAAGATTGGCCCCGAATGGCTACACCTTC. This rearrangement joins TRBV20-1 to TRBJ1-2, with D uncertain. The CDR3 has 12 amino acids. V lost 6 bases and J 6 bases, leaving 14 bases between the germline ends. The germline V gene encodes CDR1 DFQATT and CDR2 SNEGSKA (reference sequence).

The J gene is TRBJ2-7, the V gene TRBV29-1; D may be TRBD2 (7 bases). There are 13 residues in the CDR3. Between the trimmed V and J ends, which lost 8 bases and 0 bases, there was a span of 14 bases. Looked up from germline, CDR1 is SQVTM and CDR2 is ANQGSEA. The CDR3 DNA follows: TGCAGCTCGGGGGAGGGGGACTCCTACGAGCAGTACTTC. Translating it yields CSSGEGDSYEQYF.

There are many counts of this clonotype. This chain joins TRBV20-1 and TRBJ1-1; no reliable D call. Germline V CDR1 and CDR2: DFQATT, SNEGSKA (reference sequence). V was cut by 5 bases and J by 11 bases, with 15 bases left in between. The CDR3 totals 11 residues. Here the CDR3 reads CSASWIGRAFF. CDR3 bases: TGCAGTGCTTCCTGGATAGGGCGCGCTTTCTTT.

The table lists this clonotype with many counts. The chain couples TRBV20-1 to TRBJ1-5, with TRBD1 as a possible D gene (5 bases). The ends were cut back, 3 bases at V and 0 bases at J, with 9 bases in the middle. The V gene's germline CDR1 is DFQATT and CDR2 SNEGSKA (reference sequence). The CDR3 totals 14 residues. The CDR3 DNA is TGCAGTGCTAGGCCAGGGAATAGCAATCAGCCCCAGCATTTT. This gives the protein CSARPGNSNQPQHF.